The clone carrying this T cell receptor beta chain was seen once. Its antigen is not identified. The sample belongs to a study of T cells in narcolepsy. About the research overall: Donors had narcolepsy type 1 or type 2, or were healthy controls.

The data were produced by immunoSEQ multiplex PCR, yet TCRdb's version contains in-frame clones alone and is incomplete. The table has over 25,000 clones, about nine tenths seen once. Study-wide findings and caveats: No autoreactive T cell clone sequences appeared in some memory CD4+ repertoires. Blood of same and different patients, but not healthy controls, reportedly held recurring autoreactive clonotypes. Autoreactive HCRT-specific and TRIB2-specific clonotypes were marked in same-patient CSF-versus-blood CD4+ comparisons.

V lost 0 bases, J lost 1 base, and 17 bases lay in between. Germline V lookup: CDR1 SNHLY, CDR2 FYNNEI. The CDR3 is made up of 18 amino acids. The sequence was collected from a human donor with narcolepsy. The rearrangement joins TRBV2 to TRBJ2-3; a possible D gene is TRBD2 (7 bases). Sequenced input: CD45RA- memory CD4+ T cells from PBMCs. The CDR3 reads CASSEALRRGPRTDTQYF. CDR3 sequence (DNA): TGTGCCAGCAGTGAAGCGCTTCGGCGGGGGCCTCGCACAGATACGCAGTATTTT.